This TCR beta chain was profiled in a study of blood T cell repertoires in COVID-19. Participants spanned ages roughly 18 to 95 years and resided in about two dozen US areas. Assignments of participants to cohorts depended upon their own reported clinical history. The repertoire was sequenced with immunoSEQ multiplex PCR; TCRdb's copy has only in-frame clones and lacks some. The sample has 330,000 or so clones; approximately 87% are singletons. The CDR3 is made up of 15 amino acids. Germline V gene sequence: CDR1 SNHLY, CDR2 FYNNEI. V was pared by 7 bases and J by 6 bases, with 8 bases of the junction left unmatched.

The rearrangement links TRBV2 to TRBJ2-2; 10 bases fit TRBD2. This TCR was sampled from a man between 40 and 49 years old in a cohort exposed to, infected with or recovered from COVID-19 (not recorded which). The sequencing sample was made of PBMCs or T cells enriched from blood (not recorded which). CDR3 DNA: TGTGCCAGCATCATTCTAGCGGGAGTTGCCGGGGAGCTGTTTTTT. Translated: CASIILAGVAGELFF.